One and the same sample provided the 7 T cell receptor beta chains below, sequenced in a study of T cells and Merkel cell carcinoma outcomes. Sequencing used immunoSEQ multiplex PCR; TCRdb keeps in-frame clones, though not all of them. The top ten hold about 5% of the sample, which has approximately 1,300 clones, 85% to 95% seen once. The specimen was tumor tissue from Merkel cell carcinoma. Receptors originate from a human donor with Merkel cell carcinoma.

The chain has TRBV4-2 and TRBJ1-2; D gene ambiguous. Germline CDR1 reads LGHNA; CDR2 reads YNFKEQ. V was pared by 5 bases and J by 4 bases, with 20 bases between. This CDR3 is built from 16 residues. The CDR3 loop is CASSTLRKGKTYGYTF. The DNA for the CDR3 is TGTGCCAGCAGCACCTTGCGCAAAGGAAAGACCTATGGCTACACCTTC.

The gene calls are TRBV2 and TRBJ2-7; D is unclear. V lost 6 bases and J 2 bases, leaving 11 bases between the germline ends. This CDR3 contains 13 residues. Per the germline V gene, CDR1 is SNHLY and CDR2 is FYNNEI. The chain's CDR3 is CASREDGAYEQYF. CDR3 DNA: TGTGCCAGCAGAGAGGACGGAGCCTACGAGCAGTACTTC.

The chain joins TRBV9 to TRBJ2-5; possibly TRBD2 for D (6 bases). V was clipped by 0 bases and J by 5 bases, with 8 bases between them. The CDR3 has 13 amino acids. Germline V gene lookup returns CDR1 SGDLS and CDR2 YYNGEE. CDR3 sequence (DNA): TGTGCCAGCAGCGTAGGAGGAGGGGAGACCCAGTACTTC. Its protein is CASSVGGGETQYF.

In its sample, this clone was seen a few times. This chain uses TRBV9 with TRBJ2-1, with no clear D. The CDR3 is 15 amino acids. Trimming took 3 bases from V and 1 from J, leaving 11 bases between them. Germline V CDR1 and CDR2: SGDLS, YYNGEE. The CDR3 DNA sequence: TGTGCCAGCAGCGCGAAGGGAAATTCCTACAATGAGCAGTTCTTC. This gives the protein CASSAKGNSYNEQFF.

The chain links TRBV29-1 to TRBJ2-3; D call uncertain. Germline loops: CDR1 SQVTM, CDR2 ANQGSEA. Trimming cost V 0 bases and J 10 bases, with 17 bases left between them. CDR3 size: 14 residues. The CDR3: CSVEEPRQLEAQYF. The CDR3 DNA follows: TGCAGCGTTGAAGAACCCCGACAATTGGAAGCGCAGTATTTT.

This chain uses TRBV5-5 with TRBJ2-1, with TRBD2 identical over 11 bases. The germline gives CDR1 SGHKS, CDR2 YYEKEE (reference sequence). The CDR3 is made up of 16 amino acids. V gave up 1 base and J gave up 5 bases; unmatched junction bases: 5. The CDR3 region has the DNA TGTGCCAGCAGCTTGCCTAGCGGGGGGCTCCACAATGAGCAGTTCTTC. It translates to CASSLPSGGLHNEQFF.

V usage is TRBV5-1 and J usage is TRBJ2-5, with TRBD2 identical over 12 bases. This CDR3 has 17 amino acids. Unmatched junction bases numbered 4, after V lost 0 bases and J lost 1 base. The germline gives CDR1 SGHRS, CDR2 YFSETQ. The CDR3 loop reads CASSLAVLAGGQETQYF. CDR3 DNA: TGCGCCAGCAGCTTGGCCGTACTAGCGGGGGGCCAAGAGACCCAGTACTTC.